The clone carrying this T cell receptor beta chain was counted at least ten times. Trimming stripped 7 bases from V and 1 base from J, with 6 bases between. The CDR3 totals 12 residues. Germline loops: CDR1 LNHNV, CDR2 YYDKDF (reference sequence). The data stem from a study of regulatory T cells in long-lasting Graves disease. The time point is: newly diagnosed GD, antithyroid drugs for less than 3 months. Preparation of the TCR library used RNA extracted from PBMCs. CDR3-region Arm-PCR and iRepertoire HTBI primers produced the TCR beta libraries. TCRdb redid the calling of the multiplex PCR reads with MiXCR, one entry per CDR3 protein. The table has 350,000 to 500,000 distinct CDR3 sequences, 16% seen once. The same specimen was also included in a second study, on T cells in Graves' hyperthyroidism and ophthalmopathy.

V is TRBV15 and J is TRBJ2-3, with D unresolved. The TCR was taken from a woman in her 30s with Graves disease. The input for sequencing was peripheral blood mononuclear cells (PBMCs), taken at new diagnosis, from a patient treated with antithyroid drugs. CDR3 protein: CATTLGTDTQYF. DNA of the CDR3: TGTGCCACCACCCTTGGCACAGATACGCAGTATTTT. Full variable domain (remainder filled in from reference TRBV15 and TRBJ2-3): DAMVIQNPRYQVTQFGKPVTLSCSQTLNHNVMYWYQQKSSQAPKLLFHYYDKDFNNEADTPDNFQSRRPNTSFCFLDIRSPGLGDTAMYLCATTLGTDTQYFGPGTRLTVL.